The clone carrying this T cell receptor (beta chain) was counted a single time. Its antigen is undetermined. The V gene lost 4 bases and the J gene lost 0 bases, with 4 bases spanning the gap. The CDR3 contains 12 residues. Germline V gene lookup returns CDR1 SGHRS and CDR2 YFSETQ. General study points: Tumor memory CD4+ T cell TCR gene usage clustered with blood and lymph node memory CD4+ cells and lymph node naive CD4+ cells. Whole repertoires were not studied in the larger cohort, only one V-J beta rearrangement. Greatest tumor Treg TCR overlap was with tumor naive CD4+ cells.

After constant-region reverse-primer amplification, full-length variable regions underwent semi-nested PCR with Nested Universal Primer A. MiXCR was run by TCRdb on the 5' RACE reads, yielding one entry per CDR3 protein. The sample lists approximately 37,000 distinct CDR3 sequences, under 20% occurring once. This chain uses TRBV5-1 with TRBJ2-5; no clear D. Sequencing was performed on naive CD4+ T cells sorted from a lymph node. The subset is: naive CD4+ T cells, CD4+CD45RA+CD25-. The source of this sequence is a female donor with breast cancer. DNA of the CDR3: TGCGCCAGCAGCATGCACCAAGAGACCCAGTACTTC. This encodes CASSMHQETQYF.